This is a list of T cell receptor beta chains from one sample in a study of cytomegalovirus exposure and HLA in healthy donors. Produced via immunoSEQ multiplex PCR; TCRdb's table is partial and in-frame only. The sample has 150,000 to 200,000 clones, about 85% seen once; the top ten hold approximately 6.8%. The sequenced material came from PBMCs. The receptor set was obtained from a male donor in good health and CMV-seropositive. The CDR3 runs from the conserved cysteine through the conserved F or W. Fields, in order: V gene, clone size, D gene, J gene, CDR3 protein, CDR3 DNA. A D gene is named only where the DNA matches it firmly. Clone size is given for some rows only: seen once, a few or many times, or a class if the clone is expanded.

v_gene: TRBV27; abundance: NA; d_gene: TRBD1; j_gene: TRBJ1-3; CDR3aa: CASQGAAGNTIYF; CDR3nt: TGTGCCAGCCAGGGGGCGGCTGGAAACACCATATATTTT
v_gene: TRBV10-3; abundance: few; d_gene: TRBD2; j_gene: TRBJ2-1; CDR3aa: CASSGTSGYNEQFF; CDR3nt: TGTGCCTCATCCGGGACTAGCGGCTACAATGAGCAGTTCTTC
v_gene: TRBV5-4; abundance: NA; d_gene: NA; j_gene: TRBJ2-5; CDR3aa: CASSLALAETQYF; CDR3nt: TGTGCCAGCAGCTTGGCTTTAGCAGAGACCCAGTACTTC
v_gene: TRBV12-5; abundance: NA; d_gene: NA; j_gene: TRBJ2-5; CDR3aa: CAPPPLVRETRYF; CDR3nt: TGTGCCCCCCCGCCCCTAGTTAGGGAGACCCGGTACTTC
v_gene: TRBV9; abundance: NA; d_gene: NA; j_gene: TRBJ2-5; CDR3aa: CASSVAEGAGETQYF; CDR3nt: TGTGCCAGCAGCGTTGCGGAGGGGGCGGGAGAGACCCAGTACTTC
v_gene: TRBV5-1; abundance: NA; d_gene: TRBD1; j_gene: TRBJ1-2; CDR3aa: CASSRRQGPQRVYGYTF; CDR3nt: TGCGCCAGCAGCAGACGACAGGGGCCACAGAGGGTCTATGGCTACACCTTC
v_gene: TRBV6-4; abundance: NA; d_gene: TRBD2; j_gene: TRBJ2-3; CDR3aa: CASSVLAGGPDTQYF; CDR3nt: TGTGCCAGCAGTGTTCTAGCGGGAGGACCGGATACGCAGTATTTT
v_gene: TRBV7-9; abundance: NA; d_gene: TRBD2; j_gene: TRBJ2-7; CDR3aa: CASSLTSGRGDEQYF; CDR3nt: TGTGCCAGCAGCTTGACTAGCGGACGCGGGGACGAGCAGTACTTC
v_gene: TRBV19; abundance: NA; d_gene: NA; j_gene: TRBJ2-7; CDR3aa: CASANRPGSYEQYF; CDR3nt: TGTGCCAGTGCCAATCGACCAGGCTCCTACGAGCAGTACTTC
v_gene: TRBV5-1; abundance: NA; d_gene: TRBD2; j_gene: TRBJ2-7; CDR3aa: CASSLWASGRDDEQYF; CDR3nt: TGCGCCAGCAGCTTGTGGGCTAGCGGGAGGGACGACGAGCAGTACTTC
v_gene: TRBV6-1; abundance: NA; d_gene: TRBD1; j_gene: TRBJ1-4; CDR3aa: CASSDPTGAGEKLFF; CDR3nt: TGTGCCAGCAGTGACCCGACAGGGGCGGGCGAAAAACTGTTTTTT
v_gene: TRBV13; abundance: NA; d_gene: TRBD1; j_gene: TRBJ1-2; CDR3aa: CASSGGTGGNYGYTF; CDR3nt: TGTGCCAGCAGCGGTGGGACAGGGGGGAACTATGGCTACACCTTC